This T cell receptor (beta chain) was observed in a study of Tregs in tolerant kidney transplant recipients (dated by TCRdb to the late 2010s). With respect to the entire study: Before combined kidney and bone marrow transplantation, this study identified donor-specific regulatory T cells using TCRbeta sequencing and then followed those same cells after transplant. TCRbeta repertoire sequencing was used in 3 healthy controls to compare several methods for expanding Tregs specific for an allogeneic donor.

For this clone: No antigen is known for it. Per-base quality was not reported, and no clone a single base away is much larger than it.

Broader findings and caveats from the paper: Expanding Tregs with activated donor B cells appeared to identify the most biologically relevant and donor-specific TCRbeta repertoire. The study was limited by small patient numbers, and the findings need validation in larger populations and under other immunosuppression protocols. Biological reproducibility was not directly addressed, though technical replication error appeared minimal.

Genomic DNA was extracted from sorted cells with the QIAGEN DNeasy Blood and Tissue Kit for TCRbeta CDR3 sequencing. High-throughput TCRbeta CDR3 sequencing, which included PCR amplification with bias correction and internal controls, was done commercially through immunoSEQ. The authors' pipeline ran thus. Unique productive TCRbeta sequences were defined by CDR3 nucleotide sequence when primers matched and otherwise by CDR3 amino acid sequence together with Vbeta and Jbeta genes. As a correction for sorting error, sequences shared between sorted populations at a frequency ratio of 2:1 or less were discarded, and the remaining shared sequences were assigned to the higher population. Donor-reactive sequences were defined as at least 5-fold expanded in CFSE-low cells versus unstimulated cells, with frequency of at least 0.01% in CFSE-low cells. Repertoire divergence was quantified by Jensen-Shannon divergence using the top 100 TCRbeta sequences ranked by frequency. For any sample with multiple sequencing runs, sorting error was corrected in each run separately before the runs were pooled. Sourced from immuneACCESS, this table was stored by TCRdb with only in-frame sequences that have V and J called. A share of the clones is absent; for the studies checked, an unresolved V gene accounts for under half, and the remainder has no known explanation. V and J calls and clone size come straight from that table; D and trimming were deduced from the DNA. The sample yields 110,000 or so clones; around nine tenths were counted once. Jointly, the top ten make up approximately 0.62% of the sample.

The CDR3 has 10 amino acids, counting the end cysteine and phenylalanine. The CDR3 DNA has 30 bases and is translated from base 1. CDR1 and CDR2, per the germline V gene (reference sequence), are MNHNY and SVGAGI. V is shortened by 4 bases, J by 4 bases, and the region joining them spans 2 bases. Unstimulated Tregs (CD4+CD25+CD127-), CD4+ non-Tregs (CD4+CD25-), CD4 and CD8 cells were FACS-sorted from thawed PBMCs. Blood from healthy controls was obtained either from healthy volunteers or as purchased buffy coats. Healthy control blood was processed by Ficoll density gradient to PBMCs and cryopreserved; patient PBMCs were collected before and after transplant.

This TCR came from a human donor in good health. Sequencing input: CD4+ T cells from blood. This sequence uses TRBV6-6 and TRBJ2-7, with the D gene not clear enough to name. CDR3 reads: CASSWYEQYF. The sequenced DNA is TGTGCCAGCAGTTGGTACGAGCAGTACTTC.